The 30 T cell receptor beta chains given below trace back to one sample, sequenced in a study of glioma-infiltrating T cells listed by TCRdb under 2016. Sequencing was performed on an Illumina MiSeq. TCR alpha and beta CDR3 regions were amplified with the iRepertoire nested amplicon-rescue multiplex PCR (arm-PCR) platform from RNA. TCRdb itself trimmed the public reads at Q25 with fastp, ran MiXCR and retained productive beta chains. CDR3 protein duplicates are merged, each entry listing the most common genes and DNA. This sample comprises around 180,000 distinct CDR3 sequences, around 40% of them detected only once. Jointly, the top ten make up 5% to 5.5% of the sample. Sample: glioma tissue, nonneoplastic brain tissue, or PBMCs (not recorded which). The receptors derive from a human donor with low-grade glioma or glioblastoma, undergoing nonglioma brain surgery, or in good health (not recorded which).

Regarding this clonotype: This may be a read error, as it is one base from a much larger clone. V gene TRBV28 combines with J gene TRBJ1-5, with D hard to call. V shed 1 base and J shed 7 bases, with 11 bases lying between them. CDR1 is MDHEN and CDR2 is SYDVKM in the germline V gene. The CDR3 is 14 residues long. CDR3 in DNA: TGTGCCAGCAGTTTATCGCATGGGGTACAGCCCCAGCATTTT. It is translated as CASSLSHGVQPQHF. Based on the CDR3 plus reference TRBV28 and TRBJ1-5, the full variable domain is DVKVTQSSRYLVKRTGEKVFLECVQDMDHENMFWYRQDPGLGLRLIYFSYDVKMKEKGDIPEGYSVSREKKERFSLILESASTNQTSMYLCASSLSHGVQPQHFGDGTRLSIL.

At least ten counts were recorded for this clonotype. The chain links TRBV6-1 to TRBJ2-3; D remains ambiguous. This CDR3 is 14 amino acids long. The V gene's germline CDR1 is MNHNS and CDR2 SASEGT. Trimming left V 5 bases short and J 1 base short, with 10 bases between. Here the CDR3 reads CASSPSFGTDTQYF. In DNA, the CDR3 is TGTGCCAGCAGTCCTAGTTTCGGCACAGATACGCAGTATTTT.

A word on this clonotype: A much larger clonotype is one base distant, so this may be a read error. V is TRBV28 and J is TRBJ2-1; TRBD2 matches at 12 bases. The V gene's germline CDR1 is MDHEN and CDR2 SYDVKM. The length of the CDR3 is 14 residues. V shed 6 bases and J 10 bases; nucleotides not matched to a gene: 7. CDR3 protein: CASRGLAGPYEQFF. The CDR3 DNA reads TGTGCCAGCAGGGGACTAGCGGGTCCATACGAGCAGTTCTTC.

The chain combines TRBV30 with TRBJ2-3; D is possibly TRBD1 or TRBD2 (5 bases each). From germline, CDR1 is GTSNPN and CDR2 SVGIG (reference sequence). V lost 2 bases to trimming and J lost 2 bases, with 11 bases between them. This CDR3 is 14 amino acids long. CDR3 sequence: CAWSLRGVTDTQYF. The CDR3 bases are TGTGCCTGGAGTCTAAGGGGAGTCACAGATACGCAGTATTTT.

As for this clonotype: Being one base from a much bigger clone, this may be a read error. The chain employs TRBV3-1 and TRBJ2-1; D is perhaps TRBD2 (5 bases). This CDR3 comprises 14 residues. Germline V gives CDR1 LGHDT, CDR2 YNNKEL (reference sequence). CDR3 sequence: CASSQELAGNEKFF. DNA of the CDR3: TGTGCCAGCAGCCAAGAGTTAGCCGGGAATGAGAAGTTCTTC.

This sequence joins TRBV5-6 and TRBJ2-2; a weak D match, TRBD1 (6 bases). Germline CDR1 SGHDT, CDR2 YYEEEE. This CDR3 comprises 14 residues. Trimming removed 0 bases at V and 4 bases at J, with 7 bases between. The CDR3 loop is CASSLGTATGELFF. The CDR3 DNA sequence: TGTGCCAGCAGCTTGGGGACAGCCACCGGGGAGCTGTTTTTT. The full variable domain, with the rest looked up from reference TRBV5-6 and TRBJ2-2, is DAGVTQSPTHLIKTRGQQVTLRCSPKSGHDTVSWYQQALGQGPQFIFQYYEEEERQRGNFPDRFSGHQFPNYSSELNVNALLLGDSALYLCASSLGTATGELFFGEGSRLTVL.

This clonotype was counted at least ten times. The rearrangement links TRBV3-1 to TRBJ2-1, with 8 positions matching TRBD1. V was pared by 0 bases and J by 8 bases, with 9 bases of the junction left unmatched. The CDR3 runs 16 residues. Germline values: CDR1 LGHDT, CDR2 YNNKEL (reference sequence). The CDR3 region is CASSQDLQGVGDEQFF. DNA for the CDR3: TGTGCCAGCAGCCAAGACTTACAGGGGGTGGGGGATGAGCAGTTCTTC.

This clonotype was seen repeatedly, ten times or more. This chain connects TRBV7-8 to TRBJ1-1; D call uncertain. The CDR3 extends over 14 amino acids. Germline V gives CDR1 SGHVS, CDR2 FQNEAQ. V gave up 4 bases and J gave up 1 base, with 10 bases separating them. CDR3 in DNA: TGTGCCAGCAGCTCCTGGACGGGGAACACTGAAGCTTTCTTT. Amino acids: CASSSWTGNTEAFF.

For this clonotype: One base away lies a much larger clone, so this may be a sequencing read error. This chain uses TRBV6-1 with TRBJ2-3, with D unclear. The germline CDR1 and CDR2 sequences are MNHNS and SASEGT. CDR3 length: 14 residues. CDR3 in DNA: TGTGCCAGCAGAGTAGCTGCGAGCAAAGATACGCAGTATTTT. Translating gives CASRVAASKDTQYF.

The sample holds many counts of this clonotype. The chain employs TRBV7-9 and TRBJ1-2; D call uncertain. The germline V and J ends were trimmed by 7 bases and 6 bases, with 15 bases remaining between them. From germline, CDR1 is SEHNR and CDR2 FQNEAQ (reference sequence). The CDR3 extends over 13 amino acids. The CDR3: CASNHQVGNGYTF. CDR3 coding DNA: TGTGCCAGCAACCATCAGGTGGGGAATGGCTACACCTTC.

This CDR3 reads CASSNSGRGNEQFF. The CDR3 bases are TGTGCCAGCAGCAATAGCGGGAGAGGAAATGAGCAGTTCTTC. V is TRBV4-2 and J is TRBJ2-1; TRBD2 matches 9 bases. Per germline, CDR1 LGHNA and CDR2 YNFKEQ. The CDR3 loop spans 14 amino acids. The V segment lost 5 bases and the J segment 7 bases; nucleotides outside the gene matches: 6.

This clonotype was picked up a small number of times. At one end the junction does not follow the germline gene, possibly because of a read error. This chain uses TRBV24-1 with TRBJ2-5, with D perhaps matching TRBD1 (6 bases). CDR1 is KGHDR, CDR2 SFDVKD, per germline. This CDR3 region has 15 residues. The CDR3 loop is CATSDFTTGQEIQYF. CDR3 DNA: TGTGCCACCAGTGATTTTACGACAGGCCAAGAGATCCAGTACTTC.

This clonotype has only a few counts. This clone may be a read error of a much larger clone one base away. CDR3 residues: CSATHPGTGSNEQFF. The CDR3 region has the DNA TGCAGTGCCACCCACCCCGGGACAGGGAGCAATGAGCAGTTCTTC. This sequence joins TRBV20-1 and TRBJ2-1, with 9 bases that match TRBD1. Germline loops: CDR1 DFQATT, CDR2 SNEGSKA (reference sequence). Trimming cost V 6 bases and J 6 bases; bases outside gene matches: 12. This CDR3 has 15 residues.

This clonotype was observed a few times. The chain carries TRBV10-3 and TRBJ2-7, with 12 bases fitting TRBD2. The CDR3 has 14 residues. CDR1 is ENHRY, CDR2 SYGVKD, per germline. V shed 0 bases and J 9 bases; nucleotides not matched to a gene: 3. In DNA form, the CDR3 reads TGTGCCATCAGTGAGTCGACTAGCGGGAGTGGGCAGTACTTC. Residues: CAISESTSGSGQYF.

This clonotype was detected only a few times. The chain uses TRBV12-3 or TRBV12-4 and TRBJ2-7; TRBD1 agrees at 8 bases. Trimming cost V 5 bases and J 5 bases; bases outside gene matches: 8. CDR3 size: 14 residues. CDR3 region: CASSRPGQVNEQYF. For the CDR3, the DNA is TGTGCCAGCAGTCGCCCGGGACAGGTCAACGAGCAGTACTTC.

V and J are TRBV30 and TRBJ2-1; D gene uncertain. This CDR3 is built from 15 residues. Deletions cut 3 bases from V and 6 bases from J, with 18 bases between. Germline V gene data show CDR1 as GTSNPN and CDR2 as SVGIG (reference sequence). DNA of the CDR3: TGTGCCTGGAGCGGTGGGGTCGTCGGTCTCAATGAGCAGTTCTTC. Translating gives CAWSGGVVGLNEQFF.

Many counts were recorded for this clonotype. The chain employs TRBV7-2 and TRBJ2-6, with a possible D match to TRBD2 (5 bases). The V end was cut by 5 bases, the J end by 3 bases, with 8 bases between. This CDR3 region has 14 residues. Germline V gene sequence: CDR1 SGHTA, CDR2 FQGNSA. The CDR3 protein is CASSPEGGANVLTF. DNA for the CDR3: TGTGCCAGCAGCCCAGAGGGTGGGGCCAACGTCCTGACTTTC.

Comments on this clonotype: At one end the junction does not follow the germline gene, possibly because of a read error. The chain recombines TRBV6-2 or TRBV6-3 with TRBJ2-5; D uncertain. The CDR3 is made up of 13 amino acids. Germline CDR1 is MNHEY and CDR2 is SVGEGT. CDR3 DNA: TGTGCCAACAGTACCCCCATCACAGAGACCCAGTACTTC. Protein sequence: CANSTPITETQYF.

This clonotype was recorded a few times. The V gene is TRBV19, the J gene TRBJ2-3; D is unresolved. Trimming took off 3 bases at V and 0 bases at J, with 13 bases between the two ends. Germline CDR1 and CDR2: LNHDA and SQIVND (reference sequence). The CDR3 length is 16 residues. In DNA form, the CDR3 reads TGTGCCAGTAGTATCATTGGAAGTACTAGCACAGATACGCAGTATTTT. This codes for CASSIIGSTSTDTQYF. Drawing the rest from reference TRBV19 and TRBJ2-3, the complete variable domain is DGGITQSPKYLFRKEGQNVTLSCEQNLNHDAMYWYRQDPGQGLRLIYYSQIVNDFQKGDIAEGYSVSREKKESFPLTVTSAQKNPTAFYLCASSIIGSTSTDTQYFGPGTRLTVL.

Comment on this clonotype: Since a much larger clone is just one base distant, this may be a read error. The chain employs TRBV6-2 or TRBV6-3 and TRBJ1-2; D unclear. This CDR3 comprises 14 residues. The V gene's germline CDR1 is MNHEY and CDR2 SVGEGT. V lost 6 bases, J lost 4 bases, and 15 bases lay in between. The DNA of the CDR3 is TGTGCCAGCAGCCCGTCGGACGGAGCCTATGGCTACACCTTC. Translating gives CASSPSDGAYGYTF.

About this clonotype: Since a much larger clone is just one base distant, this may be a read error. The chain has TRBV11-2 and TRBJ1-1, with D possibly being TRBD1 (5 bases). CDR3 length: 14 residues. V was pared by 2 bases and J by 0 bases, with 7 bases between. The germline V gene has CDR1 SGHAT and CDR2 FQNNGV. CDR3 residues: CASSLTRVNTEAFF. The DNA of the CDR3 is TGTGCCAGCAGCTTAACCAGGGTGAACACTGAAGCTTTCTTT. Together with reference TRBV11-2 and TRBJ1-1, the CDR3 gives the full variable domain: EAGVAQSPRYKIIEKRQSVAFWCNPISGHATLYWYQQILGQGPKLLIQFQNNGVVDDSQLPKDRFSAERLKGVDSTLKIQPAKLEDSAVYLCASSLTRVNTEAFFGQGTRLTVV.

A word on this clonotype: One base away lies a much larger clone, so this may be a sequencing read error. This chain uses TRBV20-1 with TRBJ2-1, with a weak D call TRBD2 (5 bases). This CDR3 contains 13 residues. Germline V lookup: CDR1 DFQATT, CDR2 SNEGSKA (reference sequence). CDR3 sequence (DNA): TGCATTGCTTTAGGGCGGCTAGCTATAGAGCAGTTCTTC. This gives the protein CIALGRLAIEQFF.

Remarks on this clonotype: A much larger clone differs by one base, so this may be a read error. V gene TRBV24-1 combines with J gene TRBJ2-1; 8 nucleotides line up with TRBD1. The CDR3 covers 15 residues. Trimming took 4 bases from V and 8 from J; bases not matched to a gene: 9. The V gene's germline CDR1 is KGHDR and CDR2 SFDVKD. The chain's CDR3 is CATSDLRDRSDEQFF. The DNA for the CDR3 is TGTGCCACCAGTGACCTCCGGGACAGGTCTGATGAGCAGTTCTTC.

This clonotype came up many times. The CDR3 reads CASSHDSYEQYF. The DNA of the CDR3 is TGTGCCAGCAGTCACGACAGCTACGAGCAGTACTTC. J is TRBJ2-7 and V is TRBV28; weak D call: TRBD1 (5 bases). V lost 5 bases and J 3 bases, leaving 8 bases between the germline ends. The CDR3 spans 12 residues. Germline-derived CDR1 and CDR2 are MDHEN and SYDVKM. Supplemented by reference TRBV28 and TRBJ2-7, the full variable domain reads DVKVTQSSRYLVKRTGEKVFLECVQDMDHENMFWYRQDPGLGLRLIYFSYDVKMKEKGDIPEGYSVSREKKERFSLILESASTNQTSMYLCASSHDSYEQYFGPGTRLTVT.

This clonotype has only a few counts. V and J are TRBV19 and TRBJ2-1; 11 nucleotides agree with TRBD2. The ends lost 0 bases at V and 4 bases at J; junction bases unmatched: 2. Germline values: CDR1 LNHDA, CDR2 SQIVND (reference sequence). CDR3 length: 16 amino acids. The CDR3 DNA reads TGTGCCAGTAGTATAGAACTAGCGGGAGCTTACAATGAGCAGTTCTTC. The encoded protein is CASSIELAGAYNEQFF.

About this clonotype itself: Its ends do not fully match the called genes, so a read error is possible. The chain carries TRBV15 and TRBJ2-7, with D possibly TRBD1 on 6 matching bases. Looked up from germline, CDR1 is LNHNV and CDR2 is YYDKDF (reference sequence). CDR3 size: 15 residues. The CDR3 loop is CATIRDLTGHYEQYF. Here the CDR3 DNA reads TGTGCCACCATCAGAGATTTAACGGGACACTACGAGCAGTACTTC.

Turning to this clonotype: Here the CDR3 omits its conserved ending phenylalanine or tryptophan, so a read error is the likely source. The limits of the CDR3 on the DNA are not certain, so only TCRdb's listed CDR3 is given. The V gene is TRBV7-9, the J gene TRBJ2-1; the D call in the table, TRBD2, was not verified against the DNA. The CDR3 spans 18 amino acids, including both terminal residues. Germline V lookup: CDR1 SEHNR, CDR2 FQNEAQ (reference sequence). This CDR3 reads CASSQRHRSGGQGNEEFL.

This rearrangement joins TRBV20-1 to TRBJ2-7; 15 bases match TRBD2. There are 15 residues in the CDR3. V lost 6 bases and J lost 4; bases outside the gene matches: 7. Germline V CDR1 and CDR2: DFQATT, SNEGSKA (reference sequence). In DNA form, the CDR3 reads TGCAGTGCGAGGGGGACTAGCGGGAGGTTATACGAGCAGTACTTC. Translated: CSARGTSGRLYEQYF.

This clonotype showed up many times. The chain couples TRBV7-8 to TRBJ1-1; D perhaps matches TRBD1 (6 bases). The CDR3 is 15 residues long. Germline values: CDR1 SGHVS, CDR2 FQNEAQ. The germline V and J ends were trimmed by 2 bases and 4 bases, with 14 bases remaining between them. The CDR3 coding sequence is TGTGCCAGCAGCTTAAGTTCGGGGGCCGGCACTGAAGCTTTCTTT. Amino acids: CASSLSSGAGTEAFF.

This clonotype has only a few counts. The CDR3 here is CASSQERNQPQHF. CDR3 sequence (DNA): TGTGCCAGCAGCCAGGAACGAAATCAGCCCCAGCATTTT. The rearrangement links TRBV9 to TRBJ1-5; D is unclear. Trimming removed 4 bases from V and 4 bases from J, with 9 bases in between. CDR3 length equals 13 residues. The germline V gene has CDR1 SGDLS and CDR2 YYNGEE. Using reference TRBV9 and TRBJ1-5 for the parts outside the CDR3, the full variable domain is DSGVTQTPKHLITATGQRVTLRCSPRSGDLSVYWYQQSLDQGLQFLIQYYNGEERAKGNILERFSAQQFPDLHSELNLSSLELGDSALYFCASSQERNQPQHFGDGTRLSIL.